This entry is about one T cell receptor beta chain. This record belongs to a study of blood T cell repertoires in COVID-19. On the study more broadly: PBMCs, B-cell-depleted T cells, or T cells were the source of the cDNA or gDNA that made up the material.

Clones were read by immunoSEQ multiplex PCR, and TCRdb kept only the in-frame ones, dropping some. Of 110,000 to 150,000 clones in the sample, approximately 87% were seen once. This CDR3 spans 14 amino acids. Germline lookup yields CDR1 MDHEN and CDR2 SYDVKM. V lost 8 bases, J lost 7 bases, and 17 bases lay in between. The rearrangement joins TRBV28 to TRBJ1-4, with D perhaps TRBD1 (5 bases). The material sequenced was peripheral blood. The source of this sequence is a woman aged 40 to 50 with acute or convalescent COVID-19. The CDR3 loop is CASGEVREGEKLFF. The CDR3 nucleotides read TGTGCCAGCGGGGAGGTCAGGGAGGGTGAAAAACTGTTTTTT.